This TCR beta chain was captured in a study of OX40 agonist ivuxolimab in advanced cancers. About the research overall: A male proportion of over 70% was recorded, with mean age around 55 years and range about 23 to 90. General observations from the study: Nonresponders included some who also had low normalized T-cell clonal expansion. CD8+ T cells were the subset that, on average, had more expanded clones than CD4+.

Between the trimmed V and J ends, which lost 2 bases and 7 bases, there was a span of 18 bases. The CDR3 extends over 15 amino acids. Germline CDR1 reads SGHAT; CDR2 reads FQNNGV. TCRdb keeps only in-frame clones here, not all; method: immunoSEQ multiplex PCR. The top ten hold under 9.5% of the sample, which has 20,000 to 30,000 clones, 83% seen once. A word on this clone: Its antigen is currently unknown.

The gene calls are TRBV11-2 and TRBJ2-7, with no clear D. The sequencing used CD4+ or CD8+ T cells sorted from blood, collected in a trial of the OX40 agonist ivuxolimab. The TCR comes from an adult with an advanced solid tumor such as melanoma, head and neck, liver or kidney cancer. The CDR3 here is CASSLTAKAVGEQYF. Here the CDR3 DNA reads TGTGCCAGCAGCTTAACGGCGAAGGCCGTTGGGGAGCAGTACTTC.